Listed below are T cell receptor beta chains from one sample, sequenced in a study of identical twins. TCRdb processed the 5' RACE reads anew with MiXCR; each CDR3 protein has one entry. The repertoire has around 480,000 distinct CDR3 sequences, about 13% of them found once; the top ten carry more than 0.8%. The same sample was also studied in work on yellow fever vaccine responses in identical twins.

Sequences were obtained from CD4+ T cells sorted from blood. These receptors all stem from a young woman in good health. Each CDR3 is given with its conserved first and last residue. A D gene is named only where the DNA matches it firmly. Only part of the rows carry a size: once, few, many, or a class if the clone is expanded.

size: few; D: .; J: TRBJ2-5; V: TRBV7-9; CDR3: CASRSTGLQETQYF; DNA: TGTGCCAGCCGAAGTACGGGACTCCAAGAGACCCAGTACTTC
size: .; D: .; J: TRBJ1-3; V: TRBV6-2/TRBV6-3; CDR3: CASSYRGGNTIYF; DNA: TGTGCCAGCAGTTACAGGGGTGGAAACACCATATATTTT
size: few; D: .; J: TRBJ2-1; V: TRBV5-1; CDR3: CASSPRGSSDNEQFF; DNA: TGCGCCAGCAGCCCCCGGGGTTCCTCGGACAATGAGCAGTTCTTC
size: many; D: .; J: TRBJ1-1; V: TRBV25-1; CDR3: CASSEYGTGNTEAFF; DNA: TGTGCCAGCAGTGAATATGGGACGGGGAACACTGAAGCTTTCTTT
size: few; D: TRBD1; J: TRBJ2-7; V: TRBV9; CDR3: CASSPRTGRLGEQYF; DNA: TGTGCCAGCAGCCCTCGGACAGGGAGACTAGGCGAGCAGTACTTC
size: .; D: TRBD2; J: TRBJ2-1; V: TRBV20-1; CDR3: CSQLAGGNNEQFF; DNA: TGCAGTCAGCTAGCGGGTGGAAACAATGAGCAGTTCTTC
size: .; D: .; J: TRBJ1-2; V: TRBV27; CDR3: CASRSGLLGYTF; DNA: TGTGCCAGCAGAAGTGGACTTCTAGGCTACACCTTC
size: few; D: TRBD1; J: TRBJ1-4; V: TRBV7-2; CDR3: CASSQTGTGEKLFF; DNA: TGTGCCAGCAGCCAGACCGGGACAGGTGAAAAACTGTTTTTT
size: few; D: TRBD1; J: TRBJ1-1; V: TRBV5-6; CDR3: CASSARQGVSTEAFF; DNA: TGTGCCAGCAGCGCCCGACAGGGGGTAAGCACTGAAGCTTTCTTT
size: .; D: .; J: TRBJ2-3; V: TRBV7-9; CDR3: CASGTWTGGFTDTQYF; DNA: TGTGCCAGCGGCACTTGGACCGGAGGGTTTACAGATACGCAGTATTTT
size: once; D: TRBD1; J: TRBJ1-6; V: TRBV14; CDR3: CASSPTTGGGSPLHF; DNA: TGTGCCAGCAGCCCGACGACAGGGGGCGGTTCACCCCTCCACTTT
size: few; D: .; J: TRBJ2-6; V: TRBV11-2; CDR3: CASSSIEGSGANVLTF; DNA: TGTGCCAGCAGCTCAATTGAGGGCTCTGGGGCCAACGTCCTGACTTTC
size: .; D: .; J: TRBJ2-5; V: TRBV20-1; CDR3: CSADPQEWRETQYF; DNA: TGCAGTGCTGATCCCCAAGAGTGGAGAGAGACCCAGTACTTC
size: few; D: TRBD1; J: TRBJ1-6; V: TRBV6-5; CDR3: CASSYSKGAGNSPLHF; DNA: TGTGCCAGCAGTTACTCGAAGGGGGCAGGAAATTCACCCCTCCACTTT
size: few; D: .; J: TRBJ2-4; V: TRBV5-1; CDR3: CASAFTPESVKNIQYF; DNA: TGCGCCAGCGCTTTCACCCCGGAGTCGGTCAAAAACATTCAGTACTTC
size: many; D: TRBD1; J: TRBJ2-3; V: TRBV6-1; CDR3: CASRASGTGVPDTQYF; DNA: TGTGCCAGCAGGGCGTCCGGGACAGGGGTTCCAGATACGCAGTATTTT
size: .; D: TRBD2; J: TRBJ2-1; V: TRBV6-2/TRBV6-3; CDR3: CASSYSAGGAVANEQFF; DNA: TGTGCCAGCAGTTACTCCGCGGGGGGCGCGGTAGCGAATGAGCAGTTCTTC
size: .; D: .; J: TRBJ2-6; V: TRBV20-1; CDR3: CSATVSSGANILTF; DNA: TGCAGTGCTACGGTTAGCTCTGGGGCCAACATCCTGACTTTC
size: few; D: .; J: TRBJ1-5; V: TRBV7-8; CDR3: CASRLRDNQPQHF; DNA: TGTGCCAGCAGGCTAAGGGACAATCAGCCCCAGCATTTT
size: .; D: .; J: TRBJ2-5; V: TRBV5-1; CDR3: CASSFLDGQRETQYF; DNA: TGCGCCAGCAGCTTCCTGGACGGTCAAAGGGAGACCCAGTACTTC
size: few; D: .; J: TRBJ2-7; V: TRBV5-1; CDR3: CASSLAGSTRFSYEQYF; DNA: TGCGCCAGCAGCTTGGCCGGCTCCACCCGATTCTCCTACGAGCAGTACTTC
size: .; D: .; J: TRBJ2-5; V: TRBV5-6; CDR3: CASSLGHPQETQYF; DNA: TGTGCCAGCAGCCTAGGACATCCCCAAGAGACCCAGTACTTC
size: few; D: TRBD1; J: TRBJ1-1; V: TRBV5-1; CDR3: CASSLVRQGSTEAFF; DNA: TGCGCCAGCAGCTTGGTCAGACAGGGATCCACTGAAGCTTTCTTT
size: few; D: .; J: TRBJ2-6; V: TRBV2; CDR3: CASRRASGANVLTF; DNA: TGTGCCAGCAGACGGGCCTCTGGGGCCAACGTCCTGACTTTC
size: .; D: TRBD1; J: TRBJ2-5; V: TRBV5-1; CDR3: CASSLGQGPGTQYF; DNA: TGCGCCAGCAGCTTGGGACAGGGACCGGGGACCCAGTACTTC
size: .; D: TRBD2; J: TRBJ2-1; V: TRBV20-1; CDR3: CSAVPGGAKANEQFF; DNA: TGCAGTGCTGTACCCGGGGGGGCCAAAGCCAATGAGCAGTTCTTC
size: .; D: .; J: TRBJ2-1; V: TRBV2; CDR3: CASSGLYDNEQFF; DNA: TGTGCCAGCAGTGGCTTGTACGACAATGAGCAGTTCTTC
size: .; D: TRBD1; J: TRBJ2-1; V: TRBV12-3/TRBV12-4; CDR3: CAISFGRGGPSSYNEQFF; DNA: TGTGCCATCAGTTTCGGACGAGGGGGCCCTAGCTCCTACAATGAGCAGTTCTTC
size: .; D: .; J: TRBJ2-3; V: TRBV20-1; CDR3: CSAERQSRHTDTQYF; DNA: TGCAGTGCGGAAAGACAGAGTAGGCACACAGATACGCAGTATTTT
size: few; D: TRBD1; J: TRBJ1-5; V: TRBV2; CDR3: CASSTGRGQGGQPQHF; DNA: TGTGCCAGCAGCACGGGAAGGGGGCAGGGGGGGCAGCCCCAGCATTTT
size: few; D: .; J: TRBJ1-1; V: TRBV7-3; CDR3: CASSPIGGRAFF; DNA: TGTGCCAGCAGCCCCATCGGAGGGCGAGCTTTCTTT
size: .; D: .; J: TRBJ2-1; V: TRBV24-1; CDR3: CATSDMGGYDSYNEQFF; DNA: TGTGCCACCAGTGACATGGGCGGGTACGATTCCTACAATGAGCAGTTCTTC
size: few; D: .; J: TRBJ2-3; V: TRBV3-1; CDR3: CASSQEYGNLSTDTQYF; DNA: TGTGCCAGCAGCCAAGAGTACGGGAACCTGAGCACAGATACGCAGTATTTT
size: .; D: TRBD2; J: TRBJ2-1; V: TRBV12-3/TRBV12-4; CDR3: CASSLKRGAHNEQFF; DNA: TGTGCCAGCAGTTTAAAGCGGGGGGCACACAATGAGCAGTTCTTC
size: .; D: .; J: TRBJ1-1; V: TRBV7-2; CDR3: CASSLFTVGESNTEAFF; DNA: TGTGCCAGCAGCTTATTCACCGTGGGGGAATCGAACACTGAAGCTTTCTTT
size: .; D: .; J: TRBJ2-2; V: TRBV15; CDR3: CATSRDVGGTGELFF; DNA: TGTGCCACCAGCAGAGATGTCGGGGGCACCGGGGAGCTGTTTTTT
size: .; D: TRBD1; J: TRBJ2-3; V: TRBV4-2; CDR3: CASSQDRQGQITDTQYF; DNA: TGTGCCAGCAGCCAAGATCGGCAGGGACAGATAACAGATACGCAGTATTTT
size: few; D: TRBD2; J: TRBJ2-2; V: TRBV15; CDR3: CATSRVGTSGIGELFF; DNA: TGTGCCACCAGCAGAGTCGGGACTAGCGGGATCGGGGAGCTGTTTTTT
size: .; D: .; J: TRBJ2-7; V: TRBV9; CDR3: CASSVDLGDWTTTYEQYF; DNA: TGTGCCAGCAGCGTAGATCTCGGTGATTGGACTACGACATACGAGCAGTACTTC
size: once; D: .; J: TRBJ2-7; V: TRBV7-2; CDR3: CASSLIRGAPGEQYF; DNA: TGTGCCAGCAGCTTAATACGCGGGGCTCCTGGGGAGCAGTACTTC
size: many; D: .; J: TRBJ2-1; V: TRBV28; CDR3: CASTLLGLYNEQFF; DNA: TGTGCCAGCACCCTTTTGGGATTGTACAATGAGCAGTTCTTC
size: few; D: TRBD1; J: TRBJ2-1; V: TRBV20-1; CDR3: CSAVGQGYYNEQFF; DNA: TGCAGTGCTGTAGGACAGGGATATTACAATGAGCAGTTCTTC
size: .; D: .; J: TRBJ2-1; V: TRBV7-9; CDR3: CASWTDSSYNEQFF; DNA: TGTGCCAGCTGGACAGATAGCTCCTACAATGAGCAGTTCTTC
size: .; D: .; J: TRBJ2-7; V: TRBV25-1; CDR3: CASSGTTSDERYF; DNA: TGTGCCAGCAGTGGTACCACTTCCGACGAGCGGTACTTC
size: .; D: .; J: TRBJ2-5; V: TRBV5-1; CDR3: CASSPKTSFIETQYF; DNA: TGCGCCAGCAGCCCTAAGACCAGCTTTATAGAGACCCAGTACTTC
size: .; D: .; J: TRBJ1-3; V: TRBV5-1; CDR3: CASSHGGSSGNTIYF; DNA: TGCGCCAGCAGCCACGGGGGAAGCTCTGGAAACACCATATATTTT
size: .; D: .; J: TRBJ2-2; V: TRBV20-1; CDR3: CSARDSMMGQNTGELFF; DNA: TGCAGTGCTAGAGATTCGATGATGGGACAGAACACCGGGGAGCTGTTTTTT
size: few; D: TRBD1; J: TRBJ2-7; V: TRBV28; CDR3: CASRPPSGQGAYEQYF; DNA: TGTGCCAGCAGACCCCCCTCAGGGCAGGGGGCCTACGAGCAGTACTTC